This entry lists 22 T cell receptor beta chains sequenced from one sample in a study of Ad26.COV2.S vaccination and SARS-CoV-2 variants. Assay: immunoSEQ multiplex PCR; the TCRdb copy retains only in-frame clones and omits some. The sample contains around 370,000 clones, roughly nine tenths of which appear only once. Sequenced here: peripheral blood, sampled after recovery from COVID-19. These receptors were collected from a human donor who had recovered from COVID-19.

The rearrangement joins TRBV6-5 to TRBJ1-2; the D gene is possibly TRBD1 (6 bases). This CDR3 region has 15 residues. Trimming cost V 0 bases and J 2 bases, with 10 bases left between them. From germline, CDR1 is MNHEY and CDR2 SVGAGI. CDR3 sequence reads: CASSYSTQGNYGYTF. The CDR3 nucleotides are TGTGCCAGCAGTTACTCCACACAGGGAAACTATGGCTACACCTTC.

This clone has a single count. The genes are TRBV11-2 and TRBJ2-5; D not certain. V gave up 3 bases and J gave up 1 base, with 12 bases separating them. CDR3 length: 15 amino acids. Germline CDR1 SGHAT, CDR2 FQNNGV. The CDR3 here is CASSFHGRSQETQYF. The CDR3 nucleotides are TGTGCCAGCAGCTTTCATGGCCGAAGCCAAGAGACCCAGTACTTC.

This chain joins TRBV2 and TRBJ2-1, with 9 bases lining up with TRBD1. Germline V gene data show CDR1 as SNHLY and CDR2 as FYNNEI. J was trimmed by 6 bases and V by 8 bases; bases with no gene match: 5. The CDR3 runs 13 residues. In DNA, the CDR3 is TGTGCCAGCGGGACAGGGAAATTCAATGAGCAGTTCTTC. Its protein product is CASGTGKFNEQFF.

The V and J genes are TRBV6-5 and TRBJ1-1; 9 bases are shared with TRBD1. The trim removed 7 bases at V and 5 bases at J, leaving 8 bases unmatched. The germline CDR1 and CDR2 sequences are MNHEY and SVGAGI. The CDR3 sequence is 14 residues long. The CDR3 region is CASNYRGRGTEAFF. The CDR3 DNA sequence: TGTGCCAGCAACTACAGGGGGCGGGGGACTGAAGCTTTCTTT.

This clone is a singleton in its sample. The chain is built from TRBV5-1 and TRBJ2-5; 7 bases match TRBD2. Germline trimming cut 6 bases from V and 0 bases from J; bases unmatched to any gene: 5. This CDR3 has 14 residues. Germline V gene sequence: CDR1 SGHRS, CDR2 YFSETQ. This CDR3 reads CASTIGRNQETQYF. In DNA form, the CDR3 reads TGCGCCAGCACCATCGGGAGGAACCAAGAGACCCAGTACTTC.

V gene TRBV5-6 combines with J gene TRBJ1-2; 7 bases map to TRBD1. The germline gives CDR1 SGHDT, CDR2 YYEEEE. CDR3 length: 12 residues. The V gene end was trimmed by 0 bases and the J gene end by 10 bases; junction bases not matched to a gene: 3. For the CDR3, the DNA is TGTGCCAGCAGCTTGGTCACAGGGGTCTACACCTTC. It translates to CASSLVTGVYTF.

The rearrangement uses TRBV5-1 and TRBJ1-2; no firm D call. Germline CDR1 and CDR2: SGHRS and YFSETQ. V was shortened by 0 bases and J by 5 bases, with 11 bases between the two germline ends. This CDR3 has 14 amino acids. CDR3 DNA sequence: TGCGCCAGCAGCTTGGCCGGGCCAGAATATGGCTACACCTTC. Amino acid sequence: CASSLAGPEYGYTF. Full variable domain (outside the CDR3, taken from reference TRBV5-1 and TRBJ1-2): KAGVTQTPRYLIKTRGQQVTLSCSPISGHRSVSWYQQTPGQGLQFLFEYFSETQRNKGNFPGRFSGRQFSNSRSEMNVSTLELGDSALYLCASSLAGPEYGYTFGSGTRLTVV.

This chain links TRBV2 with TRBJ1-4; no firm D call. This CDR3 spans 14 amino acids. Between the trimmed V and J ends, which lost 5 bases and 7 bases, there was a span of 14 bases. Germline lookup yields CDR1 SNHLY and CDR2 FYNNEI. CDR3 residues: CASSIRAFGEKLFF. The CDR3 DNA follows: TGTGCCAGCAGTATTAGGGCATTTGGTGAAAAACTGTTTTTT.

Concerning this clone: This specimen includes other DNA sequences encoding the same CDR3. The J gene is TRBJ1-4, the V gene TRBV9; no clear D gene. The CDR3 runs 14 residues. Trimming cost V 2 bases and J 5 bases, with 10 bases left between them. Germline assignment: CDR1 SGDLS and CDR2 YYNGEE. Written as DNA, the CDR3 is TGTGCCAGCAGCGTTGACCGGGGAAATGAAAAACTGTTTTTT. This encodes CASSVDRGNEKLFF.

V gene TRBV11-3 combines with J gene TRBJ1-4, with D hard to call. CDR1 SGHNT and CDR2 YENEEA come from the germline V gene. Trimming pared 2 bases from V and 5 bases from J, leaving 12 bases between. This CDR3 contains 15 residues. The CDR3 here is CASSLRASGNEKLFF. DNA for the CDR3: TGTGCCAGCAGCTTACGCGCCTCTGGGAATGAAAAACTGTTTTTT.

The V and J genes are TRBV19 and TRBJ1-1, with TRBD1 matching 8 bases. Germline V gives CDR1 LNHDA, CDR2 SQIVND (reference sequence). V was pared by 11 bases and J by 1 base, with 18 bases of the junction left unmatched. This CDR3 is built from 17 residues. CDR3 DNA sequence: TGTGCCCCCAAGCGTAGGGAGGCAGGGGGCGGGAACACTGAAGCTTTCTTT. This translates into CAPKRREAGGGNTEAFF.

J is TRBJ1-2 and V is TRBV19; perhaps TRBD1 as D (5 bases). Germline CDR1 LNHDA, CDR2 SQIVND (reference sequence). This CDR3 spans 14 amino acids. V lost 3 bases and J lost 6, with 14 bases in between. CDR3 residues: CASSMRTMGHGYTF. CDR3 coding DNA: TGTGCCAGTAGTATGCGGACAATGGGACATGGCTACACCTTC.

CDR3 region: CASRSLQAANEKLFF. CDR3 coding DNA: TGTGCCAGCAGGTCCCTTCAGGCTGCTAATGAAAAACTGTTTTTT. The gene calls are TRBV27 and TRBJ1-4; D remains ambiguous. The germline V gene has CDR1 MNHEY and CDR2 SMNVEV (reference sequence). V was clipped by 6 bases and J by 3 bases, with 14 bases between them. The CDR3 is made up of 15 amino acids.

The CDR3 protein is CASSVAEPGGSYGYTF. Written as DNA, the CDR3 is TGTGCCAGCAGCGTAGCTGAGCCAGGGGGGAGCTATGGCTACACCTTC. J is TRBJ1-2 and V is TRBV9; 7 bases are a match to TRBD1. J was trimmed by 4 bases and V by 0 bases; bases with no gene match: 9. This CDR3 comprises 16 residues. Germline-derived CDR1 and CDR2 are SGDLS and YYNGEE.

The chain has TRBV6-5 and TRBJ2-3; the match to TRBD1 covers 7 bases. The CDR3 consists of 15 residues. Losses at the gene ends were 6 bases for V and 2 bases for J; bases not matched to a gene: 8. Germline V gene data show CDR1 as MNHEY and CDR2 as SVGAGI. The CDR3 reads CASSTKGAFTDTQYF. DNA for the CDR3: TGTGCCAGCAGCACGAAGGGGGCGTTCACAGATACGCAGTATTTT.

This chain links TRBV2 with TRBJ1-2; D is undetermined. V shed 6 bases and J shed 1 base, with 6 bases lying between them. The CDR3 spans 12 residues. Germline-derived CDR1 and CDR2 are SNHLY and FYNNEI. The CDR3 reads CASRALNYGYTF. The CDR3 DNA reads TGTGCCAGCAGGGCCCTTAACTATGGCTACACCTTC.

The genes are TRBV9 and TRBJ2-5; 8 nucleotides line up with TRBD2. Germline V gene sequence: CDR1 SGDLS, CDR2 YYNGEE. The CDR3 is made up of 15 amino acids. Losses at the gene ends were 0 bases for V and 4 bases for J; bases not matched to a gene: 5. The CDR3 spells CASSVAVLAGETQYF. The CDR3 DNA sequence: TGTGCCAGCAGCGTAGCCGTCCTAGCGGGAGAGACCCAGTACTTC. The full variable domain, its missing parts supplied by reference TRBV9 and TRBJ2-5, is DSGVTQTPKHLITATGQRVTLRCSPRSGDLSVYWYQQSLDQGLQFLIQYYNGEERAKGNILERFSAQQFPDLHSELNLSSLELGDSALYFCASSVAVLAGETQYFGPGTRLLVL.

This clone was seen once. V and J are TRBV9 and TRBJ2-2; D may be TRBD2 (5 bases). The CDR3 runs 17 residues. Trimming left V 2 bases short and J 5 bases short, with 19 bases between. Germline V gene data show CDR1 as SGDLS and CDR2 as YYNGEE. The CDR3 is CASSVSSTPPGTGELFF. The CDR3, as DNA: TGTGCCAGCAGCGTCTCTAGCACCCCGCCCGGGACCGGGGAGCTGTTTTTT.

The chain recombines TRBV27 with TRBJ1-5; TRBD1 might be the D (5 bases). The CDR3 contains 16 residues. The V gene's germline CDR1 is MNHEY and CDR2 SMNVEV (reference sequence). V gave up 1 base and J gave up 2 bases, with 12 bases separating them. CDR3 sequence reads: CASSLFGRAGNQPQHF. The CDR3, as DNA: TGTGCCAGCAGTTTATTTGGCAGGGCCGGCAATCAGCCCCAGCATTTT.

The chain combines TRBV5-5 with TRBJ1-1; D uncertain. V lost 3 bases to trimming and J lost 0 bases, with 6 bases between them. Per the germline V gene, CDR1 is SGHKS and CDR2 is YYEKEE (reference sequence). The CDR3 covers 13 residues. The CDR3 loop is CASSSYMNTEAFF. CDR3 DNA: TGTGCCAGCAGCTCCTATATGAACACTGAAGCTTTCTTT.

The rearrangement links TRBV6-1 to TRBJ1-1; D unresolved. The germline CDR1 and CDR2 sequences are MNHNS and SASEGT. CDR3 size: 14 residues. Trimming took 3 bases from V and 4 from J, leaving 12 bases between them. In nucleotides, the CDR3 is TGTGCCAGCAGTGATTCTGCCAGGAGCACTGAAGCTTTCTTT. It yields the protein CASSDSARSTEAFF.

Only one count was recorded for this clone. V usage is TRBV27 and J usage is TRBJ1-1; D remains unclear. V was clipped by 8 bases and J by 0 bases, with 4 bases between them. Germline-derived CDR1 and CDR2 are MNHEY and SMNVEV (reference sequence). There are 11 residues in the CDR3. The CDR3 is CASRLNTEAFF. DNA of the CDR3: TGTGCCAGCCGCTTGAACACTGAAGCTTTCTTT.